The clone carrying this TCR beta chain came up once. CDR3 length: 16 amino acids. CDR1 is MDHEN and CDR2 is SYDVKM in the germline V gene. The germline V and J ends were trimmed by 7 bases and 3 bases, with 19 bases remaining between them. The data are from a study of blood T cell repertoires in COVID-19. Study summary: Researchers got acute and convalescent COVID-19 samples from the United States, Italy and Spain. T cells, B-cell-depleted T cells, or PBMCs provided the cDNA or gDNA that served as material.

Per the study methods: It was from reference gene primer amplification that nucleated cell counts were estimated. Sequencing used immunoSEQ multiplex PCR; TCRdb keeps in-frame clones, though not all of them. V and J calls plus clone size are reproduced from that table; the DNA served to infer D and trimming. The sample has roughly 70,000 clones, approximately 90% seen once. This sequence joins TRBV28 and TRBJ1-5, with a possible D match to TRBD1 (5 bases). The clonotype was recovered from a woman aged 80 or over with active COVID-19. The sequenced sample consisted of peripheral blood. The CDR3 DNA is TGTGCCAGCACCCCTTTAAAGGAGGGGTTCAATCAGCCCCAGCATTTT. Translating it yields CASTPLKEGFNQPQHF. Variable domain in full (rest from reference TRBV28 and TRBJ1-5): DVKVTQSSRYLVKRTGEKVFLECVQDMDHENMFWYRQDPGLGLRLIYFSYDVKMKEKGDIPEGYSVSREKKERFSLILESASTNQTSMYLCASTPLKEGFNQPQHFGDGTRLSIL.